This T cell receptor beta chain was found in a study of T cells in Graves' hyperthyroidism and ophthalmopathy (dated by TCRdb to the late 2010s). As for the study more broadly: Peripheral blood was sampled at the time of initial diagnosis, prior to any treatment. To identify TCR V-J signatures that set the groups apart, the researchers used a discovery cohort of 100 patients, made up of 40 to 45 with Graves' ophthalmopathy and 55 to 65 with stable Graves' hyperthyroidism. Prospective prediction of ophthalmopathy was tested in an independent validation cohort of 18 to 20 hyperthyroidism patients and around 16 patients who later progressed to ophthalmopathy. The roughly 100 discovery patients were divided at random into training and test sets in a 7:3 ratio. The study also compared thyroid tissue and blood T-cell repertoires from five or six Graves' hyperthyroidism patients. Following sampling, methimazole starting at 30 mg daily was given to hyperthyroidism patients, and high-dose intravenous methylprednisolone was given to ophthalmopathy patients. The paper describes TCR Vbeta CDR3 sequencing of 135 peripheral blood samples, made up of 43 ophthalmopathy patients, roughly 80 hyperthyroidism patients and roughly 17 progressor patients.

Points the paper makes about the study in general: In cross-validation, a model built on a 13 V-J signature told ophthalmopathy apart from stable hyperthyroidism with approximately 90% sensitivity and approximately 81% specificity, and in testing the same model reached 80%/75%. No statistical method was used to fix the sample size in advance, and group allocation was not hidden from the investigators. During validation, the model predicted progression to ophthalmopathy a median of about 5.9 months ahead of onset, with around 65% sensitivity and under 85% specificity. Most expanded thyroid clonotypes (frequency above 0.001) were also detected in blood, suggesting blood repertoires may reflect thyroid immune responses.

TCR beta CDR3 regions were amplified from RNA transcripts. For the first round of RT-PCR on the TCR CDR3, the HTBI primer set was used together with the Qiagen OneStep RT-PCR kit. Libraries were constructed in a second round of multiplex PCR, after which size selection and purification were performed. Libraries were sequenced paired-end with 100 bp reads on an Illumina HiSeq2000. The authors' pipeline ran thus. Raw data were processed with SOAPnuke, discarding reads with adapters, uncalled bases, mean Phred below 15, or no exact constant-primer or identifier match. High-quality paired reads were merged with COPE v1.2.5, and unique nucleotide sequences were defined as clonotypes. MiTCR v1.1 was used to align clonotypes to the IMGT TRBV, TRBD and TRBJ reference segments. Analysis was restricted to V-J combinations with a frequency above 0.0001, which covered 99.2% of repertoires. A TCS score was defined as the ratio of F50 (clonal expansion) to E x V (chaos), with BLOSUM62-based TCRdist applied between CDR3 peptides within each V-J. Welch's t-statistics and random forest reduced some 510 V-J features to 13, which were used in a naive Bayes classifier (R e1071). TCRdb applied fastp at Q25 and MiXCR to the public reads, then kept only in-frame beta chains. Rows are combined by CDR3 protein, so each entry shows the most common genes and DNA. For this entry, the V and J calls and clone size follow TCRdb and not the study's own pipeline. In all, the sample holds about 400,000 distinct CDR3 sequences, and less than 20% of those were seen once. The ten largest clonotypes hold approximately 7.5% of the sample.

Stable Graves' hyperthyroidism was defined as the absence of progression to ophthalmopathy over 18 months of follow-up. Hyperthyroidism patients were newly diagnosed, with disease duration under 2 months, and aged 18 to 65 years. The study excluded patients with uncontrolled infections, other autoimmune diseases, pregnancy or lactation. Diagnoses relied on clinical symptoms, serum thyroxine and TRAb, thyroid ultrasound and orbital computed tomography. PBMCs were isolated from 7.5 to 10 ml of fresh peripheral blood by Ficoll-Paque density gradient centrifugation. Total RNA was extracted using Trizol reagent, and RNA quality was assessed on an Agilent 2100 Bioanalyzer. The CDR3 spans 14 residues, from the cysteine through the phenylalanine. Only the CDR3 DNA is retained, 42 bases long and in frame from the first base. The germline V gene yields MNHNS for CDR1 and SASEGT for CDR2. At the junction V is shortened by 4 bases and J by 8 bases, with 17 bases in between.

This clonotype was counted between two and nine times. What antigen it recognizes has not been identified. Base qualities are not at hand, and no much larger clone is one base apart. This sequence was found in a young woman with Graves' hyperthyroidism. Rearrangement joined TRBV6-1 to TRBJ1-2; the best D guess is TRBD1, with 6 bases matching. Sequencing input: blood. The CDR3 reads CASSASGGPGGYTF. The base sequence is TGTGCCAGCAGTGCATCCGGGGGGCCGGGGGGCTACACCTTC.